This entry is about one T cell receptor (beta chain). This CDR3 comprises 13 residues. The ends were cut back, 3 bases at V and 2 bases at J, with 9 bases in the middle. Germline V CDR1 and CDR2: SGDLS, YYNGEE. The data are from a study of cytomegalovirus exposure and HLA in healthy donors. Profiled with immunoSEQ multiplex PCR; TCRdb holds only in-frame clones, not every one. Of tens of thousands of clones in the sample, 90% to 95% were seen once. This clonotype was obtained from a man in his late teens or twenties in good health and CMV-seronegative. The V call is TRBV9, the J call TRBJ2-7; weak D call: TRBD2 (6 bases). The material sequenced was PBMCs. The CDR3 DNA follows: TGTGCCAGCAGCGCTCCGGGAGCCTACGAGCAGTACTTC. Its translation is CASSAPGAYEQYF.